This TCR beta chain is drawn from a study of siplizumab effects on memory and regulatory T cells. Study observations and caveats: The mapping of alloreactive clones to unstimulated subsets covered only a minor fraction of them. Among mappable alloreactive CD4+ clones, the Treg-derived fraction averaged roughly 70% with siplizumab versus around 30% in controls. The study found naive T cells seemingly more diverse than memory cells and seemingly major alloresponse contributors.

In regard to this clone: As yet, its antigen is unknown.

Data came from immunoSEQ multiplex PCR; TCRdb stores just in-frame clones and leaves some out. The sample yields about 110,000 clones, roughly 90% seen once. The sequencing input was CD4+ T cells sorted from blood. This TCR derives from a human donor in good health.

For the CDR3, the DNA is TGTGCCAGCAGTGGGGCGCCTCAAAAGGGTCCCCAAGAGACCCAGTACTTC. Its translation is CASSGAPQKGPQETQYF. This chain connects TRBV2 to TRBJ2-5; D is ambiguous. The CDR3 length is 17 residues. V lost 4 bases, J lost 1 base, and 19 bases lay in between. Per the germline V gene, CDR1 is SNHLY and CDR2 is FYNNEI.